These T cell receptor beta chains were read from a single sample in a study of vaccination and CD4 T cells after COVID-19. TCRdb processed the PCR reads anew with MiXCR; each CDR3 protein has one entry. The sample gives about 29,000 distinct CDR3 sequences, 45% to 50% of which show up once; approximately 6% is in the top ten. The sample was CD4+ T cells from blood, taken about 7 months after SARS-CoV-2 vaccination. The receptors shown here come from a human donor who had recovered from COVID-19. Each CDR3 is given with its conserved first and last residue. A D gene is named only where the DNA matches it firmly. A row's size may be missing; if present it is once, few, many or a size class.

clone size: -
J gene: TRBJ1-2
V gene: TRBV28
D gene: -
CDR3 protein: CASSLSVTRGYTF
CDR3 DNA: TGTGCCAGCAGTTTGAGCGTGACAAGGGGCTACACCTTC

clone size: medium-sized
J gene: TRBJ2-4
V gene: TRBV20-1
D gene: TRBD2
CDR3 protein: CSATGALAGAVFQYF
CDR3 DNA: TGCAGTGCTACGGGGGCCCTAGCGGGAGCGGTCTTTCAGTACTTC

clone size: -
J gene: TRBJ2-3
V gene: TRBV6-1
D gene: TRBD2
CDR3 protein: CASSGLAGADTQYF
CDR3 DNA: TGTGCCAGCAGTGGACTAGCGGGAGCAGATACGCAGTATTTT

clone size: -
J gene: TRBJ2-5
V gene: TRBV10-3
D gene: TRBD1
CDR3 protein: CAISGTGKETQYF
CDR3 DNA: TGTGCCATCAGTGGGACAGGGAAAGAGACCCAGTACTTC

clone size: medium-sized
J gene: TRBJ1-1
V gene: TRBV7-2
D gene: -
CDR3 protein: CASSADMNTEAFF
CDR3 DNA: TGTGCCAGCAGCGCGGACATGAACACTGAAGCTTTCTTT

clone size: few
J gene: TRBJ1-5
V gene: TRBV27
D gene: -
CDR3 protein: CASSPQTGFSNQPQHF
CDR3 DNA: TGTGCCAGCAGTCCTCAGACAGGTTTTAGCAATCAGCCCCAGCATTTT

clone size: once
J gene: TRBJ1-3
V gene: TRBV6-1
D gene: TRBD1
CDR3 protein: CASSPMGGTGFSGNTIYF
CDR3 DNA: TGTGCCAGCAGTCCCATGGGCGGGACAGGGTTCTCTGGAAACACCATATATTTT

clone size: few
J gene: TRBJ2-5
V gene: TRBV20-1
D gene: -
CDR3 protein: CSAIEVETQYF
CDR3 DNA: TGCAGTGCTATCGAGGTAGAGACCCAGTACTTC

clone size: -
J gene: TRBJ1-6
V gene: TRBV4-1
D gene: TRBD1
CDR3 protein: CASSHEGQGGSPLHF
CDR3 DNA: TGCGCCAGCAGCCACGAAGGACAGGGAGGATCACCCCTCCACTTT

clone size: -
J gene: TRBJ2-3
V gene: TRBV7-8
D gene: TRBD2
CDR3 protein: CASSLFAPTSGRPQKYF
CDR3 DNA: TGTGCCAGCAGCTTATTTGCCCCCACTAGCGGGAGACCGCAGAAGTATTTT

clone size: -
J gene: TRBJ2-7
V gene: TRBV6-5
D gene: TRBD1
CDR3 protein: CASSYADRGFGYEQYF
CDR3 DNA: TGTGCCAGCAGTTACGCCGACAGGGGATTTGGCTACGAGCAGTACTTC

clone size: -
J gene: TRBJ2-5
V gene: TRBV2
D gene: -
CDR3 protein: CASSEAAGTEETQYF
CDR3 DNA: TGTGCCAGCAGTGAAGCCGCGGGTACGGAAGAGACCCAGTACTTC

clone size: -
J gene: TRBJ1-1
V gene: TRBV6-1
D gene: TRBD1
CDR3 protein: CASRRTGWSTEAFF
CDR3 DNA: TGTGCCAGCAGACGGACAGGGTGGAGCACTGAAGCTTTCTTT

clone size: -
J gene: TRBJ2-3
V gene: TRBV20-1
D gene: TRBD2
CDR3 protein: CSASYRWGEGSLDTQYF
CDR3 DNA: TGCAGTGCGTCATACCGGTGGGGGGAGGGTTCCCTAGATACGCAGTATTTT

clone size: -
J gene: TRBJ2-2
V gene: TRBV6-1
D gene: -
CDR3 protein: CASSRIVAGELFF
CDR3 DNA: TGTGCCAGCAGTAGGATAGTGGCCGGGGAGCTGTTTTTT

clone size: -
J gene: TRBJ1-1
V gene: TRBV28
D gene: TRBD1
CDR3 protein: CASTGDSLGWNTEAFF
CDR3 DNA: TGTGCCAGCACGGGGGACAGCCTCGGGTGGAACACTGAAGCTTTCTTT

clone size: -
J gene: TRBJ2-3
V gene: TRBV2
D gene: -
CDR3 protein: CASSARLALSGDTQYF
CDR3 DNA: TGTGCCAGCAGTGCCCGTCTCGCCTTATCAGGAGATACGCAGTATTTT

clone size: -
J gene: TRBJ2-7
V gene: TRBV7-2
D gene: TRBD2
CDR3 protein: CASSLTGGSGYEQYF
CDR3 DNA: TGTGCCAGCAGCTTAACCGGCGGGAGTGGATACGAGCAGTACTTC

clone size: -
J gene: TRBJ1-2
V gene: TRBV6-4
D gene: TRBD1
CDR3 protein: CASSDRDSHNYGYTF
CDR3 DNA: TGTGCCAGCAGTGACCGGGACAGTCATAACTATGGCTACACCTTC

clone size: few
J gene: TRBJ2-7
V gene: TRBV20-1
D gene: -
CDR3 protein: CSARSGSYEQYF
CDR3 DNA: TGCAGTGCTAGGAGTGGGTCCTACGAGCAGTACTTC

clone size: -
J gene: TRBJ2-1
V gene: TRBV6-1
D gene: TRBD2
CDR3 protein: CASGAIAGVDNEQFF
CDR3 DNA: TGTGCCAGCGGGGCCATAGCGGGAGTCGACAATGAGCAGTTCTTC

clone size: -
J gene: TRBJ1-2
V gene: TRBV27
D gene: -
CDR3 protein: CASSSDRANYGYTF
CDR3 DNA: TGTGCCAGCAGTTCCGATCGAGCTAACTATGGCTACACCTTC

clone size: -
J gene: TRBJ2-2
V gene: TRBV6-1
D gene: TRBD2
CDR3 protein: CASRTSGSRELFF
CDR3 DNA: TGTGCCTCTCGGACTAGCGGATCGCGGGAGCTGTTTTTT

clone size: -
J gene: TRBJ2-7
V gene: TRBV15
D gene: TRBD2
CDR3 protein: CATRAGGGYEQYF
CDR3 DNA: TGTGCCACCAGAGCGGGGGGGGGGTACGAGCAGTACTTC

clone size: few
J gene: TRBJ2-2
V gene: TRBV28
D gene: TRBD2
CDR3 protein: CASTSGTGELFF
CDR3 DNA: TGTGCCAGCACTAGCGGCACCGGGGAGCTGTTTTTT

clone size: few
J gene: TRBJ1-2
V gene: TRBV27
D gene: -
CDR3 protein: CASSLSTAGQDYGYTF
CDR3 DNA: TGTGCCAGCAGTTTATCCACCGCGGGGCAAGACTATGGCTACACCTTC

clone size: -
J gene: TRBJ2-7
V gene: TRBV7-6
D gene: -
CDR3 protein: CASSLEGVGREQYF
CDR3 DNA: TGTGCCAGCAGCTTAGAAGGGGTCGGACGCGAGCAGTACTTC

clone size: -
J gene: TRBJ2-6
V gene: TRBV20-1
D gene: TRBD1
CDR3 protein: CSAWDRTYTGANVLTF
CDR3 DNA: TGCAGTGCTTGGGACAGGACATATACTGGGGCCAACGTCCTGACTTTC

clone size: -
J gene: TRBJ2-5
V gene: TRBV6-5
D gene: TRBD2
CDR3 protein: CASSYGLAGGPGETQYF
CDR3 DNA: TGTGCCAGCAGTTACGGGCTAGCGGGAGGGCCGGGGGAGACCCAGTACTTC

clone size: -
J gene: TRBJ2-1
V gene: TRBV20-1
D gene: -
CDR3 protein: CSARRPVRVNEQFF
CDR3 DNA: TGCAGTGCTAGACGCCCAGTGAGGGTCAATGAGCAGTTCTTC

clone size: few
J gene: TRBJ1-2
V gene: TRBV28
D gene: -
CDR3 protein: CASSPTTVYGYTF
CDR3 DNA: TGTGCCAGCAGTCCAACAACTGTCTATGGCTACACCTTC

clone size: -
J gene: TRBJ1-5
V gene: TRBV20-1
D gene: TRBD1
CDR3 protein: CAGQSSYSNQPQHF
CDR3 DNA: TGCGCGGGACAGTCTTCCTATAGCAATCAGCCCCAGCATTTT

clone size: -
J gene: TRBJ2-3
V gene: TRBV7-7
D gene: -
CDR3 protein: CASSSNLRDTQYF
CDR3 DNA: TGTGCCAGCAGCTCCAATCTAAGGGATACGCAGTATTTT

clone size: -
J gene: TRBJ2-3
V gene: TRBV7-3
D gene: TRBD2
CDR3 protein: CASSLMYTSGPVTTDTQYF
CDR3 DNA: TGTGCCAGCAGCTTAATGTACACTAGCGGTCCGGTAACCACAGATACGCAGTATTTT

clone size: once
J gene: TRBJ2-7
V gene: TRBV7-6
D gene: -
CDR3 protein: CASSGGAGSYEQYF
CDR3 DNA: TGTGCCAGCAGCGGGGGGGCGGGGTCCTACGAGCAGTACTTC

clone size: -
J gene: TRBJ2-7
V gene: TRBV6-1
D gene: -
CDR3 protein: CASRVQSLGEQYF
CDR3 DNA: TGTGCCAGCAGAGTACAGAGTTTAGGGGAGCAGTACTTC

clone size: -
J gene: TRBJ2-6
V gene: TRBV20-1
D gene: -
CDR3 protein: CSARSSGANVLTF
CDR3 DNA: TGCAGTGCTAGAAGCTCTGGGGCCAACGTCCTGACTTTC

clone size: few
J gene: TRBJ2-5
V gene: TRBV7-9
D gene: -
CDR3 protein: CASSLVNQETQYF
CDR3 DNA: TGTGCCAGCAGCTTAGTCAATCAAGAGACCCAGTACTTC

clone size: -
J gene: TRBJ2-5
V gene: TRBV7-2
D gene: -
CDR3 protein: CASGARRLQETQYF
CDR3 DNA: TGTGCCAGCGGGGCCAGACGACTTCAAGAGACCCAGTACTTC

clone size: few
J gene: TRBJ1-5
V gene: TRBV7-2
D gene: TRBD1
CDR3 protein: CASSLYRGLSNQPQHF
CDR3 DNA: TGTGCCAGCAGCTTATACAGGGGACTTAGCAATCAGCCCCAGCATTTT